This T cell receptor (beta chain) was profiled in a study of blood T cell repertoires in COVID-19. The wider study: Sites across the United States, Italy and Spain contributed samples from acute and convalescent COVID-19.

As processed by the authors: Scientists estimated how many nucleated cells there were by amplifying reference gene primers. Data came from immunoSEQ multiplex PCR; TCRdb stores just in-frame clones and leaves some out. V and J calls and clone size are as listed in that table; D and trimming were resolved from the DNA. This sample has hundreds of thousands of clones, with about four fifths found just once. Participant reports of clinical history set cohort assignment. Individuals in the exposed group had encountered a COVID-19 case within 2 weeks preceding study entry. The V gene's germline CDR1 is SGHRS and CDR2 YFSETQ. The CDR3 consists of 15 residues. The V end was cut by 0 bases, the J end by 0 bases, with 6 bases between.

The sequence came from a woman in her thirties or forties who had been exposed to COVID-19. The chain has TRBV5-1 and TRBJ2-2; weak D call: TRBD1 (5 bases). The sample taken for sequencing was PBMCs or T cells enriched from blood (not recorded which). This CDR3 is CASSLVRANTGELFF. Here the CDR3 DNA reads TGCGCCAGCAGCTTGGTCAGGGCGAACACCGGGGAGCTGTTTTTT.